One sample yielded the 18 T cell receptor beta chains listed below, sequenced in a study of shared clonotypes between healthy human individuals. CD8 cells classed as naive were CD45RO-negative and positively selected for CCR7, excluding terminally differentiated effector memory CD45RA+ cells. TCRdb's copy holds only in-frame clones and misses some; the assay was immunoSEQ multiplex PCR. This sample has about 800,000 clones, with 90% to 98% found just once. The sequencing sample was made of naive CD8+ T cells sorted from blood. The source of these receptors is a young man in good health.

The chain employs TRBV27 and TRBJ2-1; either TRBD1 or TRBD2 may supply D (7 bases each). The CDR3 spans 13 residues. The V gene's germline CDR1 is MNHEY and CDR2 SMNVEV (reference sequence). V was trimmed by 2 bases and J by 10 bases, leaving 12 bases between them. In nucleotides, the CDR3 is TGTGCCAGCAGTTTAGCTCAGGGGGGGGAGCAGTTCTTC. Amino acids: CASSLAQGGEQFF.

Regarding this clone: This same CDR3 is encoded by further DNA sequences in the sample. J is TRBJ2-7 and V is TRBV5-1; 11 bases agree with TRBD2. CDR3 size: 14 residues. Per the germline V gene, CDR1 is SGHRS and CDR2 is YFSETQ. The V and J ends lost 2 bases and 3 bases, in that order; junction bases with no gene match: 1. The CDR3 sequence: CASSLTSGSYEQYF. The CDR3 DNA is TGCGCCAGCAGCTTAACTAGCGGGAGCTACGAGCAGTACTTC.

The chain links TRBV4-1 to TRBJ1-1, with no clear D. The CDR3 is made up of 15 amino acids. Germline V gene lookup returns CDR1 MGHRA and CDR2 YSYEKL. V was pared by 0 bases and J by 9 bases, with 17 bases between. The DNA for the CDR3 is TGCGCCAGCAGCCAAGAGGAGTCGTTAGGCTCTCAAGCTTTCTTT. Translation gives CASSQEESLGSQAFF.

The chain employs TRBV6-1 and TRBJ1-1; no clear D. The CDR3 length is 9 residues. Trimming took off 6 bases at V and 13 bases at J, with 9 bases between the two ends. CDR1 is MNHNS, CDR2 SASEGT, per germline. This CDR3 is CASSRAGFF. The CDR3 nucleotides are TGTGCCAGCAGCCGAGCTGGTTTCTTT.

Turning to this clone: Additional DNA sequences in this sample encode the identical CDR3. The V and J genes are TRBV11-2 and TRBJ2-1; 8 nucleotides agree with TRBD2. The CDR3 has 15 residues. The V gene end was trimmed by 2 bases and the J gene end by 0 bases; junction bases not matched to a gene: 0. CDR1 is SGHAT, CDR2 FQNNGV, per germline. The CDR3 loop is CASSLTSGSYNEQFF. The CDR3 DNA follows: TGTGCCAGCAGCTTAACTAGCGGCTCCTACAATGAGCAGTTCTTC.

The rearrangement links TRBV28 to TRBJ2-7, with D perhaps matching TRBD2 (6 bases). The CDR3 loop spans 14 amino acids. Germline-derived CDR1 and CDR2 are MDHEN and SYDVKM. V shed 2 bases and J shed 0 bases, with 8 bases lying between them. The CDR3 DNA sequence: TGTGCCAGCAGTTTACTGGGACTCTCCTACGAGCAGTACTTC. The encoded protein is CASSLLGLSYEQYF.

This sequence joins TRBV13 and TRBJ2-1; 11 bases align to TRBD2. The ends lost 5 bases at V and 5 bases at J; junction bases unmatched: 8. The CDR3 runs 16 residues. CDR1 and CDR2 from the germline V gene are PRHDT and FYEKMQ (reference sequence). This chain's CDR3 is CASSARTSGSDNEQFF. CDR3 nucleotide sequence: TGTGCCAGCAGCGCCAGGACTAGCGGGTCCGACAATGAGCAGTTCTTC.

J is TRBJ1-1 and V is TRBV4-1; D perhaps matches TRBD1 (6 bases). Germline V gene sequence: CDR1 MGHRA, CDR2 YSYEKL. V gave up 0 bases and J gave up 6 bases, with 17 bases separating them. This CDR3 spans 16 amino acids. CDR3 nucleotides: TGCGCCAGCAGCCAAGAGGGCGGGGGGCAGTTCCCTGAAGCTTTCTTT. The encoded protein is CASSQEGGGQFPEAFF.

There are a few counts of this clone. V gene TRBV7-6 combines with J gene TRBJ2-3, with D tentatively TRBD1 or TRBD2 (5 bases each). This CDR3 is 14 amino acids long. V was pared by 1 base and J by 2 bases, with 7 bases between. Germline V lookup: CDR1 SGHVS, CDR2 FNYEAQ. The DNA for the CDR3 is TGTGCCAGCAGCTTAGTGGGACCCACAGATACGCAGTATTTT. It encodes CASSLVGPTDTQYF.

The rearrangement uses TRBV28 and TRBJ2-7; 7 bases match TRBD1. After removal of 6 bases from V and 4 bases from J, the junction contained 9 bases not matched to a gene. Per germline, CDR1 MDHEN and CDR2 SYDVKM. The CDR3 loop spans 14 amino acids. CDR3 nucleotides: TGTGCCAGCAGCGACAGGGTGCCCGCGTACGAGCAGTACTTC. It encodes CASSDRVPAYEQYF. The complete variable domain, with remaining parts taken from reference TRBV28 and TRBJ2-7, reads DVKVTQSSRYLVKRTGEKVFLECVQDMDHENMFWYRQDPGLGLRLIYFSYDVKMKEKGDIPEGYSVSREKKERFSLILESASTNQTSMYLCASSDRVPAYEQYFGPGTRLTVT.

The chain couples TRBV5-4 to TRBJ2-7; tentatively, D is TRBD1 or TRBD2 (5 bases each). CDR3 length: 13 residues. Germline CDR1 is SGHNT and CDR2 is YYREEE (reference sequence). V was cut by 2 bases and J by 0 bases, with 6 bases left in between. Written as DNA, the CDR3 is TGTGCCAGCAGCTTCGGGACCTCCTACGAGCAGTACTTC. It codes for CASSFGTSYEQYF.

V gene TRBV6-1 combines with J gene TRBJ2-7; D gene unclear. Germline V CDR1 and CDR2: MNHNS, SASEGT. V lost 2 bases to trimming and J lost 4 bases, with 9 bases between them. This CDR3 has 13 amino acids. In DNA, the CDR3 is TGTGCCAGCAGTGAAATAGGGTCGTACGAGCAGTACTTC. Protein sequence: CASSEIGSYEQYF.

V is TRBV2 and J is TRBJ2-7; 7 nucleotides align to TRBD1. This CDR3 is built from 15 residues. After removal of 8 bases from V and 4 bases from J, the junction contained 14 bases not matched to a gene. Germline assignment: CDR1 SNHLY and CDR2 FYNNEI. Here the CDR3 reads CASLRSRDSKYEQYF. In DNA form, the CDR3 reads TGTGCCAGCCTACGGAGCCGGGACAGCAAATACGAGCAGTACTTC.

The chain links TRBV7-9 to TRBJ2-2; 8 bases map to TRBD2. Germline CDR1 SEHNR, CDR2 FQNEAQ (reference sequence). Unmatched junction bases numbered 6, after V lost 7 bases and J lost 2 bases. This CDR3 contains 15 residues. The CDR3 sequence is CASTDSGTNTGELFF. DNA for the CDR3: TGTGCCAGCACCGATAGCGGGACAAACACCGGGGAGCTGTTTTTT.

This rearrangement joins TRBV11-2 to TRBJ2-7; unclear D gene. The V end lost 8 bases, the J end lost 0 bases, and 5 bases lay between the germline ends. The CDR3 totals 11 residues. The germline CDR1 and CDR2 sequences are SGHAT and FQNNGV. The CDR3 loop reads CASLSSYEQYF. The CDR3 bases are TGTGCCAGCCTTTCCTCCTACGAGCAGTACTTC.

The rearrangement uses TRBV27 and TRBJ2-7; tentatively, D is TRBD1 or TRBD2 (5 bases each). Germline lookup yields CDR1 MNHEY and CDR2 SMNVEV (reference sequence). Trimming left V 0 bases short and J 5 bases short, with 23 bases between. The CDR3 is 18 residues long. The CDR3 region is CASSLSIRDGTNKHEQYF. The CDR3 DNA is TGTGCCAGCAGTTTATCGATCCGTGATGGGACCAATAAACACGAGCAGTACTTC.

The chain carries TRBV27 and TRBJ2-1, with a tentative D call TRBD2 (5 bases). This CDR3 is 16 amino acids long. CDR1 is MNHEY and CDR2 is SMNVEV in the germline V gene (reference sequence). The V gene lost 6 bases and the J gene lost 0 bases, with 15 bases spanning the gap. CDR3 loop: CASRQSSASSYNEQFF. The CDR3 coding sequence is TGTGCCAGCAGGCAAAGTAGCGCAAGCTCCTACAATGAGCAGTTCTTC.

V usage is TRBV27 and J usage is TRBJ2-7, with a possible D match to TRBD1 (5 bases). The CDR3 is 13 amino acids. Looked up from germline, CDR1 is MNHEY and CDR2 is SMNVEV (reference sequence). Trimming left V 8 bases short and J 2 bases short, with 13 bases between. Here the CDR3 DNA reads TGTGCCAGCCGACCCGACAGTACCTACGAGCAGTACTTC. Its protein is CASRPDSTYEQYF.